The 24 T cell receptor beta chains in this list originate from one sample, sequenced in a study of blood T cell repertoires in COVID-19. Profiling relied on immunoSEQ multiplex PCR, and the TCRdb table lists in-frame clones only, not all of them. The sample carries about 210,000 clones, about 88% recorded once. The sequencing sample was made of peripheral blood. The receptors derive from a man younger than 30 with active or convalescent COVID-19.

V usage is TRBV9 and J usage is TRBJ2-3; the match to TRBD2 covers 7 bases. Looked up from germline, CDR1 is SGDLS and CDR2 is YYNGEE. J was trimmed by 0 bases and V by 0 bases; bases with no gene match: 10. The CDR3 consists of 18 residues. In nucleotides, the CDR3 is TGTGCCAGCAGCGTAGGAATAGCGGGCATTACTAGCACAGATACGCAGTATTTT. Translating it yields CASSVGIAGITSTDTQYF.

J is TRBJ2-6 and V is TRBV10-3, with 7 nucleotides matching TRBD1. CDR3 length: 16 residues. The V gene's germline CDR1 is ENHRY and CDR2 SYGVKD. V was clipped by 4 bases and J by 4 bases; unmatched bases: 7. The CDR3, as DNA: TGTGCCATCAGTGCAAAGGGGGCGTCAGGGGCCAACGTCCTGACTTTC. Its translation: CAISAKGASGANVLTF.

The chain employs TRBV6-1 and TRBJ2-2; 7 bases agree with TRBD2. The CDR3 is made up of 16 amino acids. With V trimmed by 2 bases and J by 3 bases, 6 bases remained unmatched. Germline CDR1 is MNHNS and CDR2 is SASEGT. CDR3 amino acids: CASSESGRGDTGELFF. The DNA for the CDR3 is TGTGCCAGCAGTGAATCTGGGAGGGGCGACACCGGGGAGCTGTTTTTT.

The V call is TRBV18, the J call TRBJ2-2; no reliable D call. The CDR3 spans 15 residues. V gave up 0 bases and J gave up 1 base, with 6 bases separating them. Germline V gene lookup returns CDR1 KGHSH and CDR2 LQKENI. The CDR3 nucleotides read TGTGCCAGCTCACCACCACCCGGGAACACCGGGGAGCTGTTTTTT. As protein: CASSPPPGNTGELFF.

The DNA for the CDR3 is TGTGCCAGTAGCACTTTCCAGCGGGAGTGGGTTGAGCAGTTCTTC. Protein sequence: CASSTFQREWVEQFF. The rearrangement joins TRBV19 to TRBJ2-1; the match to TRBD2 covers 8 bases. The germline V gene has CDR1 LNHDA and CDR2 SQIVND (reference sequence). The V gene end was trimmed by 6 bases and the J gene end by 9 bases; junction bases not matched to a gene: 13. The CDR3 is 15 amino acids.

The chain has TRBV5-4 and TRBJ2-7; possible D gene TRBD2, 6 bases. This CDR3 region has 14 residues. V was cut by 1 base and J by 5 bases, with 13 bases left in between. Germline V gene data show CDR1 as SGHNT and CDR2 as YYREEE (reference sequence). As DNA, the CDR3 is TGTGCCAGCAGCTTGTACGGGAGTACCCACGAGCAGTACTTC. Translating gives CASSLYGSTHEQYF.

The sample holds one count of this clone. The chain links TRBV19 to TRBJ1-4; no clear D. Trimming removed 5 bases from V and 4 bases from J, with 11 bases in between. Germline-derived CDR1 and CDR2 are LNHDA and SQIVND (reference sequence). This CDR3 is built from 14 residues. This CDR3 reads CASSVQTNNEKLFF. In DNA, the CDR3 is TGTGCCAGTAGTGTACAAACAAATAATGAAAAACTGTTTTTT.

This chain uses TRBV5-4 with TRBJ2-7; 10 bases match TRBD1. Germline loops: CDR1 SGHNT, CDR2 YYREEE (reference sequence). J gave up 4 bases and V 4 bases, and 5 bases lay outside the gene matches. This CDR3 is built from 14 residues. In nucleotides, the CDR3 is TGTGCCAGCAGCGCGACAGGGGGCAGTTACGAGCAGTACTTC. Its protein is CASSATGGSYEQYF.

This clone was detected once. The gene calls are TRBV27 and TRBJ1-3; D is possibly TRBD1 (5 bases). V lost 7 bases and J lost 0, with 19 bases in between. In germline, CDR1 is MNHEY, CDR2 SMNVEV (reference sequence). This CDR3 comprises 17 residues. The CDR3, as DNA: TGTGCCAGCAAGGGGATAGGACACAGGATCTCTGGAAACACCATATATTTT. Encoded protein: CASKGIGHRISGNTIYF.

This clone was seen a handful of times. This chain links TRBV5-5 with TRBJ1-4; D is perhaps TRBD1 (6 bases). The germline gives CDR1 SGHKS, CDR2 YYEKEE (reference sequence). Trimming removed 4 bases from V and 2 bases from J, with 12 bases in between. This CDR3 has 15 amino acids. The DNA of the CDR3 is TGTGCCAGCAGCAAAGGGACAAATACTAATGAAAAACTGTTTTTT. Its protein is CASSKGTNTNEKLFF.

V usage is TRBV25-1 and J usage is TRBJ1-1; 11 bases agree with TRBD1. Trimming cost V 7 bases and J 4 bases; bases outside gene matches: 2. This CDR3 has 13 amino acids. Per the germline V gene, CDR1 is MGHDK and CDR2 is SYGVNS. CDR3 in DNA: TGTGCCAGCATCGGGACAGGGGGCACTGAAGCTTTCTTT. Its translation: CASIGTGGTEAFF.

V is TRBV29-1 and J is TRBJ1-5; 10 nucleotides agree with TRBD1. The trim removed 8 bases at V and 4 bases at J, leaving 8 bases unmatched. Germline values: CDR1 SQVTM, CDR2 ANQGSEA. The CDR3 covers 14 residues. The CDR3 region is CSKLGQGGNQPQHF. In DNA form, the CDR3 reads TGCAGCAAACTAGGACAGGGGGGGAATCAGCCCCAGCATTTT.

The chain couples TRBV5-6 to TRBJ1-2, with TRBD1 as a possible D gene (5 bases). V was cut by 1 base and J by 6 bases, with 16 bases left in between. Germline loops: CDR1 SGHDT, CDR2 YYEEEE. The CDR3 is 15 residues long. The CDR3 region has the DNA TGTGCCAGCAGCTTGAGTGCAGGGTTCGTTGATGGCTACACCTTC. It specifies CASSLSAGFVDGYTF.

Here the CDR3 reads CASSEGIRLAHPEKLFF. The CDR3 DNA sequence: TGTGCCAGCAGTGAAGGGATTCGTTTAGCACATCCAGAAAAACTGTTTTTT. The gene calls are TRBV6-1 and TRBJ1-4; no definite D call. The germline CDR1 and CDR2 sequences are MNHNS and SASEGT. The CDR3 spans 17 residues. Trimming stripped 1 base from V and 8 bases from J, with 20 bases between.

This chain links TRBV9 with TRBJ1-2; the D is unclear. The V gene's germline CDR1 is SGDLS and CDR2 YYNGEE. Trimming left V 5 bases short and J 4 bases short, with 3 bases between. CDR3 length: 10 residues. The CDR3 DNA reads TGTGCCAGCAGGAGCTATGGCTACACCTTC. It encodes CASRSYGYTF.

The V gene is TRBV14, the J gene TRBJ1-2; tentative D call: TRBD1 (6 bases). Germline V CDR1 and CDR2: SGHDN, FVKESK. The CDR3 is 13 residues long. V shed 0 bases and J shed 4 bases, with 6 bases lying between them. In nucleotides, the CDR3 is TGTGCCAGCAGCCAAGACAGGGGCTATGGCTACACCTTC. Translated: CASSQDRGYGYTF. The full variable domain, its missing parts supplied by reference TRBV14 and TRBJ1-2, is EAGVTQFPSHSVIEKGQTVTLRCDPISGHDNLYWYRRVMGKEIKFLLHFVKESKQDESGMPNNRFLAERTGGTYSTLKVQPAELEDSGVYFCASSQDRGYGYTFGSGTRLTVV.

The chain uses TRBV9 and TRBJ1-1; D might be TRBD1 (5 bases). V was trimmed by 4 bases and J by 3 bases, leaving 10 bases between them. This CDR3 is 13 amino acids long. CDR1 SGDLS and CDR2 YYNGEE come from the germline V gene. The CDR3 is CASSQAQDTEAFF. CDR3 coding DNA: TGTGCCAGCAGCCAAGCACAGGACACTGAAGCTTTCTTT. Complete variable domain (other parts from reference TRBV9 and TRBJ1-1): DSGVTQTPKHLITATGQRVTLRCSPRSGDLSVYWYQQSLDQGLQFLIQYYNGEERAKGNILERFSAQQFPDLHSELNLSSLELGDSALYFCASSQAQDTEAFFGQGTRLTVV.

The chain links TRBV6-1 to TRBJ2-7; D possibly uses TRBD1 or TRBD2 (6 bases each). V was cut by 7 bases and J by 2 bases, with 12 bases left in between. The germline gives CDR1 MNHNS, CDR2 SASEGT. The CDR3 length is 13 residues. Here the CDR3 DNA reads TGTGCCAGCACTGAGGGGGGTACCTACGAGCAGTACTTC. It translates to CASTEGGTYEQYF.

The chain joins TRBV3-1 (or the pseudogene TRBV3-2) to TRBJ1-5; tentative D call: TRBD1 (6 bases). The CDR3 spans 13 residues. With 4 bases removed from V and 6 bases from J, the gap between germline ends came to 10 bases. CDR1 is LGHDT, CDR2 YNNKEL, per germline (reference sequence). The CDR3 protein is CASSPSRGQPQHF. CDR3 bases: TGTGCCAGCAGCCCATCCAGGGGTCAGCCCCAGCATTTT.

The rearrangement joins TRBV29-1 to TRBJ2-3, with D maybe TRBD2 (5 bases). Germline V gene sequence: CDR1 SQVTM, CDR2 ANQGSEA. Trimming removed 4 bases from V and 6 bases from J, with 8 bases in between. The CDR3 is made up of 11 amino acids. The CDR3, as DNA: TGCAGCGTTGGGGGAGCCGATACGCAGTATTTT. It encodes CSVGGADTQYF.

The J gene is TRBJ2-7, the V gene TRBV5-4; no definite D call. Germline lookup yields CDR1 SGHNT and CDR2 YYREEE (reference sequence). The V end lost 0 bases, the J end lost 4 bases, and 11 bases lay between the germline ends. This CDR3 is built from 14 residues. CDR3 protein: CASSLDSGLYEQYF. The CDR3, as DNA: TGTGCCAGCAGCTTGGACTCCGGGTTATACGAGCAGTACTTC.

V usage is TRBV6-5 and J usage is TRBJ1-1; 10 bases are a match to TRBD1. Germline assignment: CDR1 MNHEY and CDR2 SVGAGI. With V trimmed by 6 bases and J by 4 bases, 8 bases remained unmatched. The CDR3 contains 15 residues. This chain's CDR3 is CASSFGQGVATEAFF. Written as DNA, the CDR3 is TGTGCCAGCAGCTTCGGACAGGGGGTGGCCACTGAAGCTTTCTTT.

J is TRBJ1-1 and V is TRBV6-2 or TRBV6-3, with D maybe TRBD1 (5 bases). Between the trimmed V and J ends, which lost 4 bases and 5 bases, there was a span of 14 bases. CDR1 and CDR2 from the germline V gene are MNHEY and SVGEGT. This CDR3 spans 14 amino acids. CDR3 residues: CASSLDGGDTEAFF. The DNA for the CDR3 is TGTGCCAGCAGTTTAGACGGGGGGGATACTGAAGCTTTCTTT.

The V and J genes are TRBV30 and TRBJ1-2; D may be TRBD1 (6 bases). Per germline, CDR1 GTSNPN and CDR2 SVGIG (reference sequence). The CDR3 has 13 amino acids. Trimming stripped 2 bases from V and 8 bases from J, with 15 bases between. CDR3 coding DNA: TGTGCCTGGAGTTATGGGGGGGGCTTAGGCTACACCTTC. Translation: CAWSYGGGLGYTF.